Presented here are 17 T cell receptor beta chains from one specimen sequenced in a study of blood T cell repertoires in COVID-19. Only in-frame clones appear in the TCRdb table, and some are missing; sequencing was by immunoSEQ multiplex PCR. Altogether about 160,000 clones are present, around 83% being singletons, with the ten largest covering about 4%. Sequencing input: PBMCs or T cells enriched from blood (not recorded which). These receptors were obtained from a woman aged 45-59 years in a cohort exposed to, infected with or recovered from COVID-19 (not recorded which).

V is TRBV19 and J is TRBJ1-5; tentatively, D is TRBD1 (6 bases). With 6 bases removed from V and 9 bases from J, the gap between germline ends came to 21 bases. Germline assignment: CDR1 LNHDA and CDR2 SQIVND (reference sequence). The length of the CDR3 is 15 residues. CDR3 sequence reads: CASSEVRGQLSPQHF. The DNA for the CDR3 is TGTGCCAGTAGCGAGGTCAGGGGTCAATTGTCGCCCCAGCATTTT. Drawing the rest from reference TRBV19 and TRBJ1-5, the complete variable domain is DGGITQSPKYLFRKEGQNVTLSCEQNLNHDAMYWYRQDPGQGLRLIYYSQIVNDFQKGDIAEGYSVSREKKESFPLTVTSAQKNPTAFYLCASSEVRGQLSPQHFGDGTRLSIL.

The V and J genes are TRBV7-6 and TRBJ2-1; TRBD2 aligns across 8 bases. Germline V gene lookup returns CDR1 SGHVS and CDR2 FNYEAQ. CDR3 length: 15 amino acids. J lost 3 bases, V lost 4 bases, and 5 bases had no gene match. The CDR3 DNA is TGTGCCAGCAGCTCCGGGACTAGGCTCTACAATGAGCAGTTCTTC. Translating it yields CASSSGTRLYNEQFF.

V gene TRBV20-1 combines with J gene TRBJ2-1; TRBD2 aligns across 10 bases. The V and J ends lost 3 bases and 8 bases, in that order; junction bases with no gene match: 7. Germline lookup yields CDR1 DFQATT and CDR2 SNEGSKA (reference sequence). This CDR3 is built from 14 residues. CDR3 sequence (DNA): TGCAGTGCTAGTGCAGCGGGAGGGCTTCATGAGCAGTTCTTC. Translating it yields CSASAAGGLHEQFF.

The chain links TRBV18 to TRBJ2-7; 10 bases match TRBD1. V lost 2 bases to trimming and J lost 4 bases; unmatched junction nucleotides: 5. In germline, CDR1 is KGHSH, CDR2 LQKENI. The CDR3 length is 15 residues. The CDR3 region has the DNA TGTGCCAGCTCACCATGGACAGGGGGAGGGTACGAGCAGTACTTC. The encoded protein is CASSPWTGGGYEQYF.

Written as DNA, the CDR3 is TGCGCCAGCAGCCGAGTGGCCCCCGGACAGGGTAATGAGCAGTTCTTC. This gives the protein CASSRVAPGQGNEQFF. The chain is built from TRBV4-1 and TRBJ2-1, with 8 bases aligning to TRBD1. Germline CDR1 reads MGHRA; CDR2 reads YSYEKL. The CDR3 runs 16 residues. The V segment lost 4 bases and the J segment 7 bases; nucleotides outside the gene matches: 12.

The CDR3 DNA follows: TGTGCCAGCAGTGGGATTGGGACAGGGGGCACTGAAGCTTTCTTT. This encodes CASSGIGTGGTEAFF. The chain carries TRBV28 and TRBJ1-1; 11 bases fit TRBD1. Germline V lookup: CDR1 MDHEN, CDR2 SYDVKM. The length of the CDR3 is 15 residues. V trimming: 5 bases; J trimming: 4 bases; junction bases outside the gene matches: 6.

The chain links TRBV3-1 (or the pseudogene TRBV3-2) to TRBJ2-1; 13 bases agree with TRBD2. This CDR3 contains 19 residues. V gave up 9 bases and J gave up 2 bases; unmatched junction bases: 16. Germline assignment: CDR1 LGHDT and CDR2 YNNKEL (reference sequence). This chain's CDR3 is CASSPFGLAGDWTYNEQFF. The CDR3 DNA reads as TGTGCCAGTTCCCCGTTCGGACTAGCGGGGGATTGGACCTACAATGAGCAGTTCTTC.

The chain has TRBV19 and TRBJ2-2; D is perhaps TRBD2 (6 bases). The germline V and J ends were trimmed by 6 bases and 5 bases, with 10 bases remaining between them. Per the germline V gene, CDR1 is LNHDA and CDR2 is SQIVND (reference sequence). The CDR3 consists of 13 residues. Here the CDR3 reads CASRGRSTGELFF. CDR3 in DNA: TGTGCCAGTAGGGGGAGGAGTACCGGGGAGCTGTTTTTT.

V and J are TRBV7-6 and TRBJ2-3; 9 bases fit TRBD2. The CDR3 has 19 residues. The V and J ends lost 5 bases and 5 bases, in that order; junction bases with no gene match: 20. In germline, CDR1 is SGHVS, CDR2 FNYEAQ. CDR3 nucleotides: TGTGCCAGCAGCAAAAACCCATCATTTCGCGGGAGGGCCGTAGATACGCAGTATTTT. Its translation is CASSKNPSFRGRAVDTQYF.

Note on this clone: In the same sample, other DNA sequences code for this CDR3. V and J are TRBV5-1 and TRBJ1-1, with D possibly TRBD1 on 6 matching bases. The CDR3 extends over 14 amino acids. Per germline, CDR1 SGHRS and CDR2 YFSETQ. V lost 2 bases, J lost 1 base, and 9 bases lay in between. As DNA, the CDR3 is TGCGCCAGCAGCTTTCAAGGGGGGAACACTGAAGCTTTCTTT. As protein: CASSFQGGNTEAFF.

The chain combines TRBV7-3 with TRBJ2-1, with a possible D match to TRBD2 (7 bases). Germline V gene data show CDR1 as SGHTA and CDR2 as FQGTGA. V was shortened by 0 bases and J by 6 bases, with 18 bases between the two germline ends. The CDR3 sequence is 17 residues long. The CDR3 DNA sequence: TGTGCCAGCAGCTTAACGGGGGGCGGGAGCCCGCCCAATGAGCAGTTCTTC. It encodes CASSLTGGGSPPNEQFF. The full variable domain, its missing parts supplied by reference TRBV7-3 and TRBJ2-1, is GAGVSQTPSNKVTEKGKYVELRCDPISGHTALYWYRQSLGQGPEFLIYFQGTGAADDSGLPNDRFFAVRPEGSVSTLKIQRTERGDSAVYLCASSLTGGGSPPNEQFFGPGTRLTVL.

The chain joins TRBV7-3 to TRBJ1-5; 8 nucleotides match TRBD1. The CDR3 covers 16 residues. Germline V CDR1 and CDR2: SGHTA, FQGTGA. J gave up 6 bases and V 1 base, and 8 bases lay outside the gene matches. The CDR3 DNA follows: TGTGCCAGCAGCTTAAGGTGGTCAGGGGGCGGTCAGCCCCAGCATTTT. Translating it yields CASSLRWSGGGQPQHF. The variable domain in full, completed from reference TRBV7-3 and TRBJ1-5, reads GAGVSQTPSNKVTEKGKYVELRCDPISGHTALYWYRQSLGQGPEFLIYFQGTGAADDSGLPNDRFFAVRPEGSVSTLKIQRTERGDSAVYLCASSLRWSGGGQPQHFGDGTRLSIL.

The CDR3 nucleotides are TGTGCTAGTGGCCGCGGACTAGCGGGGGGTCGGAATGAGCAGTTCTTC. This sequence encodes CASGRGLAGGRNEQFF. The chain is built from TRBV12-5 and TRBJ2-1; 14 bases agree with TRBD2. V was clipped by 6 bases and J by 7 bases; unmatched bases: 8. The CDR3 extends over 16 amino acids. Germline CDR1 is LGHNT and CDR2 is FRNRAP.

This clone was seen a handful of times. The chain is built from TRBV5-6 and TRBJ1-3, with D possibly TRBD1 on 6 matching bases. Germline loops: CDR1 SGHDT, CDR2 YYEEEE. The ends were cut back, 0 bases at V and 4 bases at J, with 17 bases in the middle. CDR3 length: 17 amino acids. The CDR3 spells CASSLARDNIFGNTIYF. The CDR3 coding sequence is TGTGCCAGCAGCTTGGCTAGGGACAATATCTTCGGAAACACCATATATTTT.

V gene TRBV30 combines with J gene TRBJ1-6, with 10 bases that match TRBD1. The CDR3 totals 13 residues. Germline V CDR1 and CDR2: GTSNPN, SVGIG (reference sequence). V trimming: 4 bases; J trimming: 14 bases; junction bases outside the gene matches: 8. The chain's CDR3 is CAWNRDRGRSLHF. The CDR3 nucleotides are TGTGCCTGGAACCGGGACAGGGGTCGGTCCCTCCACTTT.

The CDR3 loop is CASSLGVLTDTQYF. Written as DNA, the CDR3 is TGTGCCAGCAGCTTGGGCGTCCTCACAGATACGCAGTATTTT. This rearrangement joins TRBV5-6 to TRBJ2-3; D not resolved. Germline CDR1 and CDR2: SGHDT and YYEEEE. Trimming left V 0 bases short and J 2 bases short, with 7 bases between. The CDR3 runs 14 residues. Full variable domain (missing parts from reference TRBV5-6 and TRBJ2-3): DAGVTQSPTHLIKTRGQQVTLRCSPKSGHDTVSWYQQALGQGPQFIFQYYEEEERQRGNFPDRFSGHQFPNYSSELNVNALLLGDSALYLCASSLGVLTDTQYFGPGTRLTVL.

Only a few counts were recorded for this clone. Distinct nucleotide sequences in the sample also encode this CDR3. The CDR3 protein is CASSGGRGRDTQYF. CDR3 coding DNA: TGTGCCAGCAGTGGAGGGAGAGGAAGAGATACGCAGTATTTT. The gene calls are TRBV2 and TRBJ2-3; TRBD2 is a possible D gene (5 bases). The CDR3 runs 14 residues. Deletions cut 4 bases from V and 5 bases from J, with 13 bases between. Germline-derived CDR1 and CDR2 are SNHLY and FYNNEI.